This T cell receptor beta chain was obtained from a study of technical replicates of blood from a few donors. The CDR3 totals 14 residues. V lost 6 bases and J 7 bases, leaving 15 bases between the germline ends. CDR1 and CDR2 (germline): MNHNS, SASEGT. The method was immunoSEQ multiplex PCR; TCRdb's version includes in-frame clones alone and lacks a portion of them. This sample has about 80,000 clones, with almost 99% found just once. The chain employs TRBV6-1 and TRBJ1-4, with D possibly being TRBD1 (6 bases). This TCR derives from a human donor in good health. The sequencing sample was made of T cells isolated from PBMCs. The CDR3 DNA is TGTGCCAGCAGCTATGGGGGCATAGTTGAAAAACTGTTTTTT. As protein: CASSYGGIVEKLFF.